These 15 T cell receptor beta chains came from one sample sequenced in a study of T-cell reconstitution after alpha-beta-depleted transplantation in children. A library of TCRbeta sequences, prepared with unique molecular identifiers, was generated. TCRdb re-analysed the PCR reads in MiXCR, keeping a single row per CDR3 protein. Of about 980,000 distinct CDR3 sequences in the sample, about 31% were seen once. Here the sequenced sample was PBMCs, mostly from graft donor cells, taken 360 days after TCRalphabeta/CD19-depleted stem cell transplant. The receptors here all came from a boy younger than two who had a stem cell transplant for SCID, so the T cells may come from the graft donor.

The chain combines TRBV7-9 with TRBJ2-3; a weak D match, TRBD2 (6 bases). The CDR3 length is 17 residues. In germline, CDR1 is SEHNR, CDR2 FQNEAQ (reference sequence). V lost 4 bases, J lost 2 bases, and 19 bases lay in between. CDR3 DNA: TGTGCCAGCAGCTCAAGGGGAGGAAGGATACTCACAGATACGCAGTATTTT. Protein sequence: CASSSRGGRILTDTQYF.

This clonotype was seen a handful of times. A read error may account for a junction end that differs from germline. This chain joins TRBV7-8 and TRBJ2-1; D might be TRBD2 (7 bases). Germline V gene sequence: CDR1 SGHVS, CDR2 FQNEAQ. This CDR3 is built from 13 residues. Here the CDR3 DNA reads TGTGCCAGCAGCTTAGGGGGGGGGCGTGAGGAGTTCTTC. Translation gives CASSLGGGREEFF.

The rearrangement uses TRBV28 and TRBJ1-2; D call uncertain. Germline V gene sequence: CDR1 MDHEN, CDR2 SYDVKM. The length of the CDR3 is 12 residues. V lost 5 bases to trimming and J lost 5 bases, with 9 bases between them. CDR3 protein: CASSPNRYGYTF. The CDR3 region has the DNA TGTGCCAGCAGTCCTAATCGGTATGGCTACACCTTC.

This chain joins TRBV3-1 and TRBJ2-2, with D hard to call. The germline V gene encodes CDR1 LGHDT and CDR2 YNNKEL (reference sequence). V was shortened by 5 bases and J by 4 bases, with 11 bases between the two germline ends. The CDR3 totals 14 residues. CDR3 in DNA: TGTGCCAGCAGCGCCACTGCATTCACCGGGGAGCTGTTTTTT. It yields the protein CASSATAFTGELFF.

This chain joins TRBV12-3 or TRBV12-4 and TRBJ2-7, with no clear D. V gave up 5 bases and J gave up 2 bases, with 10 bases separating them. The CDR3 is 13 amino acids. Here the CDR3 DNA reads TGTGCCAGCAGTCCGCGGAACACCTACGAGCAGTACTTC. This translates into CASSPRNTYEQYF.

This rearrangement joins TRBV28 to TRBJ1-1; unclear D gene. V was cut by 7 bases and J by 1 base, with 13 bases left in between. This CDR3 has 14 residues. CDR1 and CDR2 from the germline V gene are MDHEN and SYDVKM. CDR3 loop: CASKGRLANTEAFF. The CDR3, as DNA: TGTGCCAGCAAAGGTCGGTTAGCGAACACTGAAGCTTTCTTT.

In this sample, this clonotype turned up a few times. J is TRBJ2-5 and V is TRBV14, with TRBD1 matching over 7 bases. The V gene's germline CDR1 is SGHDN and CDR2 FVKESK. The CDR3 runs to 16 residues. The ends lost 4 bases at V and 1 base at J; junction bases unmatched: 9. The CDR3 loop is CASSRLTGRIQETQYF. DNA of the CDR3: TGTGCCAGCAGCCGACTGACAGGGCGGATCCAAGAGACCCAGTACTTC.

The chain has TRBV5-1 and TRBJ2-2; possible D gene TRBD2, 6 bases. The germline CDR1 and CDR2 sequences are SGHRS and YFSETQ. The CDR3 is made up of 15 amino acids. V was clipped by 2 bases and J by 5 bases, with 13 bases between them. CDR3 in amino acids: CASSFLGGETGELFF. CDR3 DNA sequence: TGCGCCAGCAGCTTTTTAGGCGGGGAGACCGGGGAGCTGTTTTTT.

The chain links TRBV28 to TRBJ2-1, with 10 bases fitting TRBD2. Germline loops: CDR1 MDHEN, CDR2 SYDVKM. Trimming took 6 bases from V and 4 from J; bases not matched to a gene: 6. The CDR3 totals 15 residues. CDR3 in DNA: TGTGCCAGCAGGAGAGCGGGGGGGCCATACAATGAGCAGTTCTTC. Translated: CASRRAGGPYNEQFF.

This sequence joins TRBV6-1 and TRBJ1-6; no definite D call. The ends were cut back, 1 base at V and 16 bases at J, with 11 bases in the middle. CDR1 MNHNS and CDR2 SASEGT come from the germline V gene. The CDR3 is made up of 12 amino acids. The chain's CDR3 is CASSEVGRILHF. The CDR3 nucleotides read TGTGCCAGCAGTGAAGTTGGGCGGATACTCCACTTT.

For this clonotype: One junction end disagrees with the germline gene, perhaps due to a read error. The rearrangement joins TRBV5-1 to TRBJ2-3; D call uncertain. The CDR3 extends over 15 amino acids. The germline V gene has CDR1 SGHRS and CDR2 YFSETQ. CDR3 loop: CASSSSGFGTYTQYF. CDR3 DNA: TGCGCCAGCAGCAGCTCAGGTTTCGGCACATATACGCAGTATTTT.

The V and J genes are TRBV28 and TRBJ2-7, with a tentative D call TRBD1 (6 bases). Germline CDR1 MDHEN, CDR2 SYDVKM. This CDR3 has 13 amino acids. The V end was cut by 6 bases, the J end by 5 bases, with 14 bases between. This CDR3 reads CASRTPGADEQYF. As DNA, the CDR3 is TGTGCCAGCAGAACCCCAGGGGCGGACGAGCAGTACTTC. Full variable domain (outside the CDR3, taken from reference TRBV28 and TRBJ2-7): DVKVTQSSRYLVKRTGEKVFLECVQDMDHENMFWYRQDPGLGLRLIYFSYDVKMKEKGDIPEGYSVSREKKERFSLILESASTNQTSMYLCASRTPGADEQYFGPGTRLTVT.

V and J are TRBV5-5 and TRBJ1-1; D unclear. This CDR3 is 15 amino acids long. In germline, CDR1 is SGHKS, CDR2 YYEKEE (reference sequence). Trimming left V 7 bases short and J 3 bases short, with 19 bases between. The CDR3 bases are TGTGCCAGCGAGCTTGAAATCCACGGATACACTGAAGCTTTCTTT. Residues: CASELEIHGYTEAFF. Together with reference TRBV5-5 and TRBJ1-1, the CDR3 gives the full variable domain: DAGVTQSPTHLIKTRGQQVTLRCSPISGHKSVSWYQQVLGQGPQFIFQYYEKEERGRGNFPDRFSARQFPNYSSELNVNALLLGDSALYLCASELEIHGYTEAFFGQGTRLTVV.

V usage is TRBV6-5 and J usage is TRBJ1-5; D unclear. Per germline, CDR1 MNHEY and CDR2 SVGAGI. With 0 bases removed from V and 3 bases from J, the gap between germline ends came to 9 bases. The CDR3 spans 15 residues. The CDR3 here is CASSYSSVPNQPQHF. DNA for the CDR3: TGTGCCAGCAGTTACTCCTCAGTTCCCAATCAGCCCCAGCATTTT.

The genes are TRBV11-1 and TRBJ2-3; TRBD2 might be the D (5 bases). Germline V CDR1 and CDR2: SGHAT, FQDESV (reference sequence). Trimming pared 3 bases from V and 5 bases from J, leaving 18 bases between. The CDR3 runs to 16 residues. The CDR3 DNA reads as TGTGCCAGCAGCTTGGTTGGCGGGCGCAAAAAAGATACGCAGTATTTT. Amino acids: CASSLVGGRKKDTQYF.